These T cell receptor beta chains were read from a single sample in a study of T cells after posttransplantation cyclophosphamide. The data were produced by immunoSEQ multiplex PCR, yet TCRdb's version contains in-frame clones alone and is incomplete. Counted here are 16,000 or so clones, roughly 85% occurring once; the ten biggest clones make up 28%. The sequenced sample was PBMCs, obtained after allogeneic stem cell transplant with calcineurin inhibitor and methotrexate. All receptors derive from a female patient aged 18-30 years who received an allogeneic stem cell transplant from an unrelated donor, was CMV-positive, and had acute and chronic GVHD. Some T cells may have originated in the graft donor. CDR3s include the opening cysteine and the closing phenylalanine or tryptophan. Fields, in order: D gene, J gene, V gene, clone size, CDR3 protein, CDR3 DNA. A D gene is named only where the DNA matches it firmly. Clone sizes are given selectively: once, few, many, or a class where the clone is expanded.

NA TRBJ2-2 TRBV2 NA CASRLISRGTGELFF TGTGCCAGCAGGTTAATTAGTAGAGGCACCGGGGAGCTGTTTTTT
NA TRBJ2-5 TRBV29-1 NA CSVGQGLETQYF TGCAGCGTAGGACAAGGATTGGAGACCCAGTACTTC
NA TRBJ2-7 TRBV15 NA CATSSGRSYEQYF TGTGCCACCAGCAGTGGGAGAAGCTACGAGCAGTACTTC
NA TRBJ1-2 TRBV7-2 NA CASSSQDSYFYGYTF TGTGCCAGCAGCTCCCAGGACAGTTATTTTTATGGCTACACCTTC
TRBD1 TRBJ1-3 TRBV18 few CASSSGTASGNTIYF TGTGCCAGCTCATCCGGGACAGCCTCTGGAAACACCATATATTTT
NA TRBJ1-2 TRBV11-2 few CASSLGAGYGYTF TGTGCCAGCAGCTTAGGGGCAGGTTATGGCTACACCTTC
NA TRBJ1-1 TRBV18 once CASSPPVGGSGTEAFF TGTGCCAGCTCACCACCGGTGGGAGGGAGCGGAACTGAAGCTTTCTTT
NA TRBJ2-7 TRBV19 once CASSPVEGSEQYF TGTGCCAGTAGTCCAGTCGAGGGCAGCGAGCAGTACTTC
NA TRBJ1-1 TRBV5-4 NA CASSLGEGLNTEAFF TGTGCCAGCAGCTTGGGGGAGGGGTTGAACACTGAAGCTTTCTTT
TRBD2 TRBJ2-7 TRBV7-6 NA CASSLSSGRGYEQYF TGTGCCAGCAGCCTATCTAGCGGGAGGGGGTACGAGCAGTACTTC